This T cell receptor beta chain comes out of a study of somatic mutations in cytotoxic T cells in rheumatoid arthritis. Per germline, CDR1 LGHNA and CDR2 YNFKEQ. This CDR3 contains 15 residues. V dropped 0 bases and J dropped 4 bases, with 10 bases sitting between them. Study outcomes and limitations: Within 8 of 65 patients, the single biggest CD8+ clone made up more than 20% of CD8+ cells. In rheumatoid arthritis patients, the slight underrepresentation of TRBV07 was not adjusted for multiple comparisons. Of the expanded CD8+ clones, the antigen targets were not known.

Each population, CD4+ and CD8+ cells, was isolated by positive magnetic bead selection and checked for purity by flow cytometry. This clone was recorded a few times. Its antigen is not identified. This table comes from immunoSEQ multiplex PCR, and its TCRdb copy is limited to in-frame clones, with some not included. This sample has about 11,000 clones, with just under 75% found just once. The rearrangement uses TRBV4-2 and TRBJ1-5; D ambiguous. This clonotype was sampled from a woman aged 40 to 55 in good health. The source material was CD8+ T cells sorted from blood. The CDR3 reads CASSQETGWNQPQHF. As DNA, the CDR3 is TGTGCCAGCAGCCAAGAAACCGGATGGAATCAGCCCCAGCATTTT.